What follows are 23 T cell receptor beta chains derived from one specimen sequenced in a study of blood T cell repertoires in COVID-19. Sequencing was performed with immunoSEQ multiplex PCR; in TCRdb, only in-frame clones are kept and a portion is missing. The sample lists around 28,000 clones, 85% occurring once. Sequencing was performed on peripheral blood. These receptor sequences come from a human donor in a cohort sampled during active COVID-19.

The chain is built from TRBV10-3 and TRBJ2-2; TRBD2 agrees at 8 bases. Germline-derived CDR1 and CDR2 are ENHRY and SYGVKD. Trimming at V came to 6 bases and at J to 5 bases, leaving 17 bases not matched to a gene. CDR3 length: 18 residues. DNA of the CDR3: TGTGCCATCAGCTCCGGGACTAGTTACCCGCCTGCTACCGGGGAGCTGTTTTTT. Translated: CAISSGTSYPPATGELFF.

V gene TRBV11-2 combines with J gene TRBJ2-7; possibly TRBD2 for D (5 bases). V was pared by 4 bases and J by 7 bases, with 23 bases between. This CDR3 is built from 16 residues. CDR1 SGHAT and CDR2 FQNNGV come from the germline V gene. CDR3 DNA sequence: TGTGCCAGCAGCTCCACCTTAGGCTACCCGACTACTGAGCAGTACTTC. Its protein product is CASSSTLGYPTTEQYF.

This clone was seen more than once but under ten times. The chain employs TRBV27 and TRBJ1-4; 7 bases agree with TRBD1. Per the germline V gene, CDR1 is MNHEY and CDR2 is SMNVEV (reference sequence). After removal of 4 bases from V and 7 bases from J, the junction contained 3 bases not matched to a gene. This CDR3 contains 13 residues. The CDR3 protein is CASSSHRGEKLFF. The CDR3 region has the DNA TGTGCCAGCAGTTCCCACAGGGGTGAAAAACTGTTTTTT.

As for this clone: The junction and the germline gene differ at one end; a read error may be behind it. DNA for the CDR3: TGTGCCAGCAGTTACTCGATTGGAGGACAGGGAACCACCATATATTTT. Amino acid sequence: CASSYSIGGQGTTIYF. The chain is built from TRBV6-5 and TRBJ1-3; 8 positions agree with TRBD1. In germline, CDR1 is MNHEY, CDR2 SVGAGI. The CDR3 spans 16 residues.

The sample holds many counts of this clone. The gene calls are TRBV4-2 and TRBJ2-3, with 11 bases identical to TRBD2. Germline CDR1 reads LGHNA; CDR2 reads YNFKEQ. The CDR3 sequence is 16 residues long. Germline trimming cut 0 bases from V and 6 bases from J; bases unmatched to any gene: 5. The CDR3 DNA sequence: TGTGCCAGCAGCCAAGAACTAGCGGGGGTAAGGGATACGCAGTATTTT. This sequence encodes CASSQELAGVRDTQYF.

This chain connects TRBV27 to TRBJ2-1, with D uncertain. The ends were cut back, 5 bases at V and 6 bases at J, with 5 bases in the middle. The CDR3 is 11 amino acids. The germline V gene has CDR1 MNHEY and CDR2 SMNVEV (reference sequence). CDR3 loop: CASSPGNEQFF. Written as DNA, the CDR3 is TGTGCCAGCAGTCCAGGCAATGAGCAGTTCTTC.

This clone was recorded once. The rearrangement links TRBV6-6 to TRBJ2-2; D is unresolved. The CDR3 spans 15 residues. The V end was cut by 6 bases, the J end by 0 bases, with 11 bases between. The germline gives CDR1 MNHNY, CDR2 SVGAGI (reference sequence). CDR3: CASSQHYSNTGELFF. DNA of the CDR3: TGTGCCAGCAGCCAACATTATTCGAACACCGGGGAGCTGTTTTTT.

The V gene is TRBV19, the J gene TRBJ1-5; 10 nucleotides line up with TRBD1. V lost 8 bases and J lost 3; bases outside the gene matches: 4. The CDR3 is made up of 14 amino acids. Germline CDR1 reads LNHDA; CDR2 reads SQIVND (reference sequence). CDR3 in amino acids: CASSDRGFNQPQHF. As DNA, the CDR3 is TGTGCCAGTTCGGACAGGGGGTTCAATCAGCCCCAGCATTTT.

V gene TRBV7-3 combines with J gene TRBJ2-3; 11 nucleotides match TRBD2. This CDR3 comprises 15 residues. V trimming: 5 bases; J trimming: 6 bases; junction bases outside the gene matches: 7. Germline CDR1 is SGHTA and CDR2 is FQGTGA. The CDR3 DNA follows: TGTGCCAGCAGCGTTACTAGCGGGGGAGGGGATACGCAGTATTTT. Amino acid sequence: CASSVTSGGGDTQYF.

The V gene is TRBV5-4, the J gene TRBJ2-3; TRBD1 agrees at 7 bases. Unmatched junction bases numbered 8, after V lost 4 bases and J lost 3 bases. This CDR3 region has 15 residues. CDR1 and CDR2 from the germline V gene are SGHNT and YYREEE (reference sequence). CDR3 nucleotide sequence: TGTGCCAGCAGCCCCCCCGACAGGGTGACAGATACGCAGTATTTT. Translating gives CASSPPDRVTDTQYF.

This chain joins TRBV6-2 or TRBV6-3 and TRBJ1-1; D remains unclear. V dropped 6 bases and J dropped 4 bases, with 15 bases sitting between them. Germline V gene sequence: CDR1 MNHEY, CDR2 SVGEGT. The CDR3 totals 14 residues. The CDR3 DNA reads TGTGCCAGCAGCCGCAGCCCCGCGGGCACTGAAGCTTTCTTT. Translated, it gives CASSRSPAGTEAFF.

The chain carries TRBV6-6 and TRBJ1-1; D possibly corresponds to TRBD1 (6 bases). V dropped 6 bases and J dropped 1 base, with 12 bases sitting between them. In germline, CDR1 is MNHNY, CDR2 SVGAGI (reference sequence). The CDR3 is 14 residues long. The CDR3 coding sequence is TGTGCCAGCAGACTCTCAGGGGCGAACACTGAAGCTTTCTTT. Its protein is CASRLSGANTEAFF.

J is TRBJ2-5 and V is TRBV7-9; 10 bases match TRBD1. CDR1 SEHNR and CDR2 FQNEAQ come from the germline V gene (reference sequence). V trimming: 5 bases; J trimming: 4 bases; junction bases outside the gene matches: 7. The CDR3 has 15 residues. CDR3 coding DNA: TGTGCCAGCAGCCTCCTGACAGGGGGCAGAGAGACCCAGTACTTC. Protein: CASSLLTGGRETQYF.

The CDR3 region has the DNA TGCAGTGCTGTCGCGGCGTACGAGCAGTACTTC. It encodes CSAVAAYEQYF. The chain has TRBV20-1 and TRBJ2-7, with no clear D. V was shortened by 5 bases and J by 4 bases, with 9 bases between the two germline ends. Germline V gene lookup returns CDR1 DFQATT and CDR2 SNEGSKA (reference sequence). CDR3 length equals 11 residues.

This chain joins TRBV19 and TRBJ1-5, with 7 bases fitting TRBD1. V lost 5 bases to trimming and J lost 0 bases; unmatched junction nucleotides: 4. Germline-derived CDR1 and CDR2 are LNHDA and SQIVND (reference sequence). This CDR3 spans 15 amino acids. As DNA, the CDR3 is TGTGCCAGTAGTGAACAGGGGTATAGCAATCAGCCCCAGCATTTT. This translates into CASSEQGYSNQPQHF.

This rearrangement joins TRBV7-2 to TRBJ2-2, with 8 bases aligning to TRBD2. CDR3 length equals 15 residues. Trimming took 6 bases from V and 6 from J; bases not matched to a gene: 9. Germline-derived CDR1 and CDR2 are SGHTA and FQGNSA. The CDR3 region has the DNA TGTGCCAGCAGGACGGGAGGGATGGGAGCCGGGGAGCTGTTTTTT. Amino acid sequence: CASRTGGMGAGELFF.

This chain links TRBV12-5 with TRBJ1-2, with D unresolved. The CDR3 covers 15 residues. Germline values: CDR1 LGHNT, CDR2 FRNRAP. With 1 base removed from V and 8 bases from J, the gap between germline ends came to 17 bases. For the CDR3, the DNA is TGTGCTAGTGGTTTGGACCCGGGATCGGGGTTGGGCTACACCTTC. Its protein product is CASGLDPGSGLGYTF. Full variable domain (missing parts from reference TRBV12-5 and TRBJ1-2): DARVTQTPRHKVTEMGQEVTMRCQPILGHNTVFWYRQTMMQGLELLAYFRNRAPLDDSGMPKDRFSAEMPDATLATLKIQPSEPRDSAVYFCASGLDPGSGLGYTFGSGTRLTVV.

The chain carries TRBV25-1 and TRBJ1-6; 7 bases map to TRBD1. The ends lost 4 bases at V and 9 bases at J; junction bases unmatched: 3. In germline, CDR1 is MGHDK, CDR2 SYGVNS. The CDR3 runs to 13 residues. This CDR3 reads CASSGQGGSPLHF. The DNA for the CDR3 is TGTGCCAGCAGTGGACAGGGTGGTTCACCCCTCCACTTT.

The chain uses TRBV5-6 and TRBJ2-2, with D possibly matching TRBD2 (5 bases). Germline loops: CDR1 SGHDT, CDR2 YYEEEE. CDR3 length equals 13 residues. Trimming cost V 4 bases and J 4 bases, with 8 bases left between them. CDR3 in amino acids: CASSKTSTGELFF. The CDR3 DNA is TGTGCCAGCAGCAAAACTAGCACCGGGGAGCTGTTTTTT.

The V and J genes are TRBV10-2 and TRBJ2-5, with 7 bases identical to TRBD2. The V and J ends lost 4 bases and 2 bases, in that order; junction bases with no gene match: 4. There are 14 residues in the CDR3. Germline CDR1 WSHSY, CDR2 SAAADI. The CDR3 DNA reads as TGCGCCAGCAGTGCGGGGGGTTCACAAGAGACCCAGTACTTC. Its translation is CASSAGGSQETQYF.

The rearrangement joins TRBV13 to TRBJ2-7; D might be TRBD1 (7 bases). The CDR3 is made up of 15 amino acids. Germline CDR1 is PRHDT and CDR2 is FYEKMQ (reference sequence). V lost 5 bases and J lost 2, with 16 bases in between. In DNA, the CDR3 is TGTGCCAGCAGCGGAGGGGGACAGCCTACCTACGAGCAGTACTTC. This gives the protein CASSGGGQPTYEQYF.

V usage is TRBV5-1 and J usage is TRBJ1-1; 9 nucleotides align to TRBD1. The V segment lost 0 bases and the J segment 2 bases; nucleotides outside the gene matches: 8. CDR1 and CDR2 from the germline V gene are SGHRS and YFSETQ. The CDR3 sequence is 17 residues long. The CDR3 loop reads CASSLAGNRGPNTEAFF. The DNA of the CDR3 is TGCGCCAGCAGCTTGGCCGGGAACAGGGGGCCTAACACTGAAGCTTTCTTT.

The chain employs TRBV10-2 and TRBJ1-3; D call uncertain. The germline V gene encodes CDR1 WSHSY and CDR2 SAAADI. CDR3 length: 14 amino acids. Trimming took 5 bases from V and 0 from J, leaving 8 bases between them. CDR3 nucleotides: TGCGCCAGCAGTTCGGGATTCTCTGGAAACACCATATATTTT. Translating gives CASSSGFSGNTIYF.